This T cell receptor (beta chain) was found in a study of cytotoxic CD8 clonotypes in ibrutinib-treated CLL (dated by TCRdb to about 2021). About the study as a whole: The cohort had about a dozen relapsed/refractory and more than 14 treatment-naive patients; approximately 17 were IGHV unmutated. Partial responses were observed in approximately 24 patients and complete responses in 2; after a median follow-up of around 64 months, remission was maintained in roughly 15 patients and progression was observed in approximately 12. The response samples were drawn at a median of 12 months into treatment, with a range of roughly 6 to 36 months. On average, each sample yielded roughly 250,000 productive templates and around 100,000 productive rearrangements. Of the roughly 86 people in the trial, 25 to 30 had longitudinal samples available. Cryopreserved peripheral blood mononuclear cells were collected before treatment, at response, and at either disease progression or sustained remission. Every sample from remission and from progressive disease was obtained while the patients were still on ibrutinib.

The sample's time point label is to be understood as: approximately eleven months on ibrutinib. For TCR beta library preparation, about 2 micrograms of genomic DNA were isolated from cryopreserved PBMCs. Longitudinal blood samples from CLL patients receiving ibrutinib monotherapy were subjected to high-throughput TCR beta sequencing. Patients were enrolled in a phase 2 open-label single-center ibrutinib monotherapy trial. V is reduced by 6 bases and J by 3 bases, leaving a spacing of 18 bases between them. In the germline V gene, CDR1 corresponds to SNHLY and CDR2 to FYNNEI. The CDR3 has 16 amino acids, counting the end cysteine and phenylalanine. Only the CDR3 portion is preserved as DNA: 48 bases, with reading frame beginning at the first base. The paper as a whole reports these results and caveats: At baseline, clonality was higher than in age-matched healthy donors and showed a strong correlation with circulating CD8+ T-cell counts. Sustained-remission and progressing patients did not have matched sampling times, and lymph node repertoires were not examined. Public clonotypes were rare and either shrank or stayed stable during treatment, and the rise in clonality at ibrutinib response reflected expansion of private clonotypes. Clonality rose at ibrutinib response, remained stable during sustained remission, and dropped back toward baseline at progression.

A MiSeq instrument was used for deep resolution sequencing, which targeted depths ranging from 1 in 1 million up to 1 in 200,000 T cells, with coverage averaging 10x for each clonotype. TCR beta libraries were generated with the immunoSEQ hsTCRB Kit. The source study handled its data this way. The data were analyzed with ImmunoSEQ Analyzer and ImmunoSEQ Data Assistant, and V, D and J gene assignments followed IMGT definitions. Clonality, which ranges from 0 to 1, was calculated by subtracting the normalized Shannon entropy of productive rearrangement frequencies from one. Public clonotype analysis was restricted to overrepresented clonotypes comprising at least 0.05% of each patient's repertoire. Repertoires from some twelve age-matched healthy donors in immuneACCESS were used as clonality controls. This is the immuneACCESS table as TCRdb keeps it, with only in-frame sequences that have V and J called. A part of the clones is gone; compared with another copy, unresolved V genes explain less than half, and the rest is unexplained. Clone size and V and J calls were adopted from that table, with D and trimming inferred from the DNA. Present in this sample are about 200,000 clones, nearly 80% of which were seen just once. The biggest ten clones account for over 9.5% of the sample.

A note on this clone: No cognate antigen has been identified for it. Per-nucleotide qualities are absent, and no much larger clonotype sits a single base away.

The sample in question was PBMCs, obtained after 12 months of ibrutinib treatment. This clonotype was obtained from a human donor with chronic lymphocytic leukemia. The receptor chain draws on TRBV2 and TRBJ1-3; the D gene is perhaps TRBD1, from 5 matching bases. The nucleotides are TGTGCCAGCAGCATACCTGGGACGGCGAGTGGAAACACCATATATTTT. It translates to CASSIPGTASGNTIYF.